The next 17 T cell receptor beta chains were all read from a single sample in a study of blood T cell repertoires in COVID-19 (dated by TCRdb to about 2020). The library relied on the immunoSEQ multiplex PCR assay. What TCRdb holds here is the immuneACCESS table cut down to in-frame rearrangements. Part of the clones is not present; checked against another copy, under half of the missing clones reflect an unresolved V gene, and the others are unexplained. For this sample the table gives some 200,000 clones, of which over 75% were detected only once. The biggest ten clones account for 26% of the sample. The sequencing sample was made of peripheral blood. These receptor sequences come from a woman in her 70s with acute or convalescent COVID-19.

V and J are TRBV2 and TRBJ2-7; D is possibly TRBD2 (5 bases). This CDR3 has 14 amino acids. V was cut by 5 bases and J by 1 base, with 12 bases left in between. Germline CDR1 is SNHLY and CDR2 is FYNNEI. CDR3 nucleotides: TGTGCCAGCAGTCCCCGCGAGGGATCCTACGAGCAGTACTTC. Its protein product is CASSPREGSYEQYF. The variable domain in full, with the rest retrieved from reference TRBV2 and TRBJ2-7, is EPEVTQTPSHQVTQMGQEVILRCVPISNHLYFYWYRQILGQKVEFLVSFYNNEISEKSEIFDDQFSVERPDGSNFTLKIRSTKLEDSAMYFCASSPREGSYEQYFGPGTRLTVT.

The J gene is TRBJ2-5, the V gene TRBV5-1, with 11 bases fitting TRBD2. Germline V CDR1 and CDR2: SGHRS, YFSETQ. CDR3 length equals 16 residues. With 3 bases clipped from V and 1 base from J, the junction kept 5 bases outside the gene matches. This CDR3 reads CASSSLAGAPQETQYF. The CDR3 DNA reads as TGCGCCAGCAGCTCACTAGCGGGAGCCCCCCAAGAGACCCAGTACTTC.

The chain joins TRBV5-4 to TRBJ1-6; TRBD1 might be the D (5 bases). Germline-derived CDR1 and CDR2 are SGHNT and YYREEE (reference sequence). The CDR3 is made up of 15 amino acids. The V and J ends lost 5 bases and 10 bases respectively, with 19 bases between them. The CDR3 nucleotides are TGTGCCAGCAGTCTGGACCCAGGGAGGGAATCACCCCTCCACTTT. It specifies CASSLDPGRESPLHF.

The gene calls are TRBV10-1 and TRBJ2-2; D remains unclear. Germline CDR1 WNHNN, CDR2 SYGVQD (reference sequence). The CDR3 has 13 residues. The V end lost 6 bases, the J end lost 4 bases, and 9 bases lay between the germline ends. DNA of the CDR3: TGCGCCAGCAGGTCAGATGCCACCGGGGAGCTGTTTTTT. This sequence encodes CASRSDATGELFF.

This clone has just a few counts. Other DNA sequences in the same sample also yield this CDR3. This chain uses TRBV2 with TRBJ1-2; D perhaps matches TRBD1 (6 bases). CDR1 and CDR2 (germline): SNHLY, FYNNEI. Trimming left V 4 bases short and J 5 bases short, with 8 bases between. The CDR3 length is 12 residues. CDR3 DNA sequence: TGTGCCAGCAGTGGTCAGGGGTATGGCTACACCTTC. This codes for CASSGQGYGYTF.

The chain couples TRBV5-1 to TRBJ2-2; 8 bases map to TRBD1. V dropped 4 bases and J dropped 4; count of bases not matched to a gene: 9. The CDR3 runs to 16 residues. CDR1 and CDR2 (germline): SGHRS, YFSETQ. CDR3 region: CASSDGGGTGTGELFF. Written as DNA, the CDR3 is TGCGCCAGCAGCGACGGGGGCGGGACAGGCACCGGGGAGCTGTTTTTT.

The genes are TRBV6-4 and TRBJ2-1; 13 nucleotides match TRBD2. This CDR3 region has 14 residues. CDR1 is MRHNA and CDR2 is SNTAGT in the germline V gene. Losses at the gene ends were 3 bases for V and 8 bases for J; bases not matched to a gene: 1. The CDR3 sequence is CASSELAGGDEQFF. CDR3 DNA: TGTGCCAGCAGTGAACTAGCGGGAGGGGATGAGCAGTTCTTC.

This clone occurred once. The rearrangement uses TRBV12-5 and TRBJ2-7; D is uncertain. Trimming removed 5 bases at V and 3 bases at J, with 11 bases between. Germline values: CDR1 LGHNT, CDR2 FRNRAP. The CDR3 spans 13 residues. The chain's CDR3 is CASGISGGYEQYF. DNA for the CDR3: TGTGCTAGTGGTATATCCGGCGGCTACGAGCAGTACTTC.

The V and J genes are TRBV19 and TRBJ2-1, with 10 bases aligning to TRBD2. The J segment lost 10 bases and the V segment lost 10 bases, leaving 13 bases of the junction unmatched. Germline CDR1 reads LNHDA; CDR2 reads SQIVND (reference sequence). This CDR3 is built from 14 residues. The CDR3 loop reads CATSGLAGEREQFF. Here the CDR3 DNA reads TGTGCCACCTCCGGGCTAGCGGGAGAACGGGAGCAGTTCTTC.

The rearrangement joins TRBV3-1 (or the pseudogene TRBV3-2) to TRBJ2-1, with D unclear. Germline values: CDR1 LGHDT, CDR2 YNNKEL (reference sequence). This CDR3 is built from 12 residues. The V end was cut by 1 base, the J end by 5 bases, with 3 bases between. The CDR3 coding sequence is TGTGCCAGCAGCCAAGCCAACAATGAGCAGTTCTTC. This sequence encodes CASSQANNEQFF.

This rearrangement joins TRBV29-1 to TRBJ1-5, with 9 bases fitting TRBD1. V trimming: 6 bases; J trimming: 3 bases; junction bases outside the gene matches: 6. The CDR3 contains 14 residues. Germline CDR1 is SQVTM and CDR2 is ANQGSEA. The CDR3 loop is CSVDTGGANQPQHF. DNA for the CDR3: TGCAGCGTGGATACAGGGGGCGCCAATCAGCCCCAGCATTTT. Full variable domain (outside the CDR3, taken from reference TRBV29-1 and TRBJ1-5): SAVISQKPSRDICQRGTSLTIQCQVDSQVTMMFWYRQQPGQSLTLIATANQGSEATYESGFVIDKFPISRPNLTFSTLTVSNMSPEDSSIYLCSVDTGGANQPQHFGDGTRLSIL.

The chain combines TRBV27 with TRBJ1-1; unclear D gene. Germline V gives CDR1 MNHEY, CDR2 SMNVEV (reference sequence). The CDR3 runs 14 residues. With 4 bases removed from V and 4 bases from J, the gap between germline ends came to 13 bases. CDR3 sequence reads: CASSWATGGTEAFF. Written as DNA, the CDR3 is TGTGCCAGCAGTTGGGCTACGGGAGGCACTGAAGCTTTCTTT.

This chain joins TRBV18 and TRBJ1-5; D uncertain. The CDR3 has 16 residues. V lost 6 bases and J 6 bases, leaving 21 bases between the germline ends. Germline V gene sequence: CDR1 KGHSH, CDR2 LQKENI. The CDR3 DNA reads as TGTGCCAGCTCCCTCGGGTCGCGGGCCTCAGGTCAGCCCCAGCATTTT. It encodes CASSLGSRASGQPQHF.

The rearrangement uses TRBV28 and TRBJ2-7, with 10 positions matching TRBD2. Germline CDR1 reads MDHEN; CDR2 reads SYDVKM. The V gene end was trimmed by 10 bases and the J gene end by 3 bases; junction bases not matched to a gene: 9. This CDR3 is built from 14 residues. In DNA, the CDR3 is TGTGCCACTGAAAAAGCGGGAGGGAACTACGAGCAGTACTTC. As protein: CATEKAGGNYEQYF. The full variable domain, in which reference TRBV28 and TRBJ2-7 provide the parts outside the CDR3, is DVKVTQSSRYLVKRTGEKVFLECVQDMDHENMFWYRQDPGLGLRLIYFSYDVKMKEKGDIPEGYSVSREKKERFSLILESASTNQTSMYLCATEKAGGNYEQYFGPGTRLTVT.

The CDR3 bases are TGTGCCAGTAGTATCGGACAGCCCAGGGTTGGCTACACCTTC. Encoded protein: CASSIGQPRVGYTF. The chain carries TRBV19 and TRBJ1-2; D possibly corresponds to TRBD1 (6 bases). The CDR3 has 14 amino acids. Trimming shortened V by 3 bases and J by 7 bases, and 15 bases separated the two germline ends. The germline gives CDR1 LNHDA, CDR2 SQIVND (reference sequence). The full variable domain, in which reference TRBV19 and TRBJ1-2 provide the parts outside the CDR3, is DGGITQSPKYLFRKEGQNVTLSCEQNLNHDAMYWYRQDPGQGLRLIYYSQIVNDFQKGDIAEGYSVSREKKESFPLTVTSAQKNPTAFYLCASSIGQPRVGYTFGSGTRLTVV.

The rearrangement links TRBV23-1 to TRBJ1-2; D is unresolved. TRBV23-1 is filed as an ORF, its function uncertain. Trimming shortened V by 0 bases and J by 4 bases, and 12 bases separated the two germline ends. The CDR3 contains 15 residues. This CDR3 reads CASSQSFGKGYGYTF. The CDR3, as DNA: TGCGCCAGCAGTCAATCGTTCGGGAAGGGCTATGGCTACACCTTC.

J is TRBJ2-5 and V is TRBV5-1, with D tentatively TRBD2 (6 bases). V gave up 4 bases and J gave up 1 base, with 14 bases separating them. The germline V gene encodes CDR1 SGHRS and CDR2 YFSETQ. The CDR3 sequence is 15 residues long. The CDR3 DNA sequence: TGCGCCAGCAGCGCTCAGGCGGGGAGCCAAGAGACCCAGTACTTC. Protein sequence: CASSAQAGSQETQYF.